Below are 9 T cell receptor beta chains sequenced from a single sample in a study of CD8 T cells in Susac syndrome. The authors reverse transcribed roughly 0.5 to 1 ug RNA with random hexamers. Each CDR3 protein is one row after TCRdb ran MiXCR on the immunoSEQ multiplex PCR reads. The data contain 70,000 to 75,000 distinct CDR3 sequences, 93% of them singletons. The sample was CD4+ T cells from PBMCs. The receptors shown here come from a human donor with Susac syndrome.

J is TRBJ2-1 and V is TRBV4-3; 12 nucleotides line up with TRBD2. Losses at the gene ends were 1 base for V and 6 bases for J; bases not matched to a gene: 10. This CDR3 has 18 residues. Germline values: CDR1 LGHNA, CDR2 YSLEER. This CDR3 is CASSQGRTGTSGFNEQFF. CDR3 DNA: TGCGCCAGCAGCCAAGGTCGGACCGGGACTAGCGGGTTCAATGAGCAGTTCTTC.

The chain is built from TRBV5-1 and TRBJ1-2, with D maybe TRBD1 (5 bases). Per germline, CDR1 SGHRS and CDR2 YFSETQ. The germline V and J ends were trimmed by 7 bases and 2 bases, with 12 bases remaining between them. This CDR3 is 13 amino acids long. CDR3 in amino acids: CASGLRANYGYTF. The CDR3 DNA reads as TGCGCCAGCGGCCTCAGGGCCAACTATGGCTACACCTTC.

This rearrangement joins TRBV7-9 to TRBJ1-5; no clear D gene. Deletions cut 1 base from V and 3 bases from J, with 13 bases between. This CDR3 region has 16 residues. The germline V gene has CDR1 SEHNR and CDR2 FQNEAQ (reference sequence). In nucleotides, the CDR3 is TGTGCCAGCAGCTTAGTTTTAGGGATGGACAATCAGCCCCAGCATTTT. Translating gives CASSLVLGMDNQPQHF.

This chain joins TRBV2 and TRBJ1-2, with TRBD1 matching 9 bases. This CDR3 is built from 18 residues. CDR1 SNHLY and CDR2 FYNNEI come from the germline V gene. With V trimmed by 2 bases and J by 3 bases, 13 bases remained unmatched. CDR3 protein: CASSEIGIRDREDYGYTF. The CDR3 coding sequence is TGTGCCAGCAGTGAAATAGGAATCCGGGACAGGGAGGACTATGGCTACACCTTC.

In its sample, this clonotype was seen once. V is TRBV9 and J is TRBJ2-3; TRBD2 matches 9 bases. This CDR3 comprises 16 residues. The trim removed 3 bases at V and 6 bases at J, leaving 11 bases unmatched. Germline values: CDR1 SGDLS, CDR2 YYNGEE. The CDR3: CASSAGRLAVRDTQYF. CDR3 coding DNA: TGTGCCAGCAGCGCCGGCCGACTAGCGGTCCGGGATACGCAGTATTTT.

The chain uses TRBV6-5 and TRBJ2-7, with D perhaps TRBD2 (6 bases). The CDR3 length is 18 residues. The V and J ends lost 4 bases and 5 bases respectively, with 27 bases between them. CDR1 is MNHEY and CDR2 is SVGAGI in the germline V gene. The CDR3 DNA reads as TGTGCCAGCAGTTCCAATTTCCGGATCTTGGGGGGTGGGCACGAGCAGTACTTC. Its translation is CASSSNFRILGGGHEQYF.

This clonotype was found once. The CDR3 reads CASSERTWTPEAYEQYF. CDR3 DNA: TGTGCCAGCAGTGAACGAACTTGGACACCTGAGGCCTACGAGCAGTACTTC. The chain links TRBV6-1 to TRBJ2-7, with D maybe TRBD1 (5 bases). This CDR3 has 17 amino acids. V was cut by 2 bases and J by 2 bases, with 19 bases left in between. Germline CDR1 and CDR2: MNHNS and SASEGT.

This clonotype came up once. J is TRBJ1-2 and V is TRBV6-6; a weak D match, TRBD1 (6 bases). The CDR3 has 15 residues. From germline, CDR1 is MNHNY and CDR2 SVGAGI (reference sequence). Trimming took off 2 bases at V and 4 bases at J, with 14 bases between the two ends. CDR3: CASSYRRGPLYGYTF. Written as DNA, the CDR3 is TGTGCCAGCAGTTACCGCAGGGGACCCCTCTATGGCTACACCTTC.

This clonotype occurred once. The chain is built from TRBV20-1 and TRBJ1-2; 12 nucleotides agree with TRBD1. The CDR3 is 14 amino acids. V lost 6 bases and J lost 7; bases outside the gene matches: 9. CDR1 is DFQATT, CDR2 SNEGSKA, per germline (reference sequence). CDR3 protein: CSAEPGQGAGGYTF. The CDR3 DNA is TGCAGTGCCGAACCGGGACAGGGGGCTGGTGGCTACACCTTC.